One sample yielded the 31 T cell receptor beta chains listed below, sequenced in a study of blood T cell repertoires in COVID-19. Sequencing used immunoSEQ multiplex PCR; TCRdb keeps in-frame clones, though not all of them. The data contain 90,000 to 150,000 clones, approximately 80% of them singletons. Specimen: peripheral blood. These receptors were taken from a man aged 50 to 60 with acute or convalescent COVID-19.

This chain connects TRBV4-2 to TRBJ2-7, with a possible D match to TRBD2 (5 bases). The CDR3 is made up of 15 amino acids. Germline values: CDR1 LGHNA, CDR2 YNFKEQ. Between the trimmed V and J ends, which lost 0 bases and 0 bases, there was a span of 9 bases. CDR3: CASSQETGSSYEQYF. Here the CDR3 DNA reads TGTGCCAGCAGCCAAGAAACGGGGTCCTCCTACGAGCAGTACTTC.

V usage is TRBV24-1 and J usage is TRBJ1-5, with 9 bases fitting TRBD1. V dropped 0 bases and J dropped 5; count of bases not matched to a gene: 4. The CDR3 runs to 16 residues. Germline lookup yields CDR1 KGHDR and CDR2 SFDVKD. The CDR3 spells CATSDLRDREDQPQHF. As DNA, the CDR3 is TGTGCCACCAGTGATTTGAGGGACAGGGAGGATCAGCCCCAGCATTTT.

The chain carries TRBV12-5 and TRBJ1-4, with 7 bases fitting TRBD1. This CDR3 contains 19 residues. CDR1 is LGHNT and CDR2 is FRNRAP in the germline V gene. After removal of 0 bases from V and 1 base from J, the junction contained 11 bases not matched to a gene. The CDR3 spells CASGLVLQGGRKTNEKLFF. CDR3 DNA: TGTGCTAGTGGTTTGGTACTTCAGGGGGGAAGGAAAACTAATGAAAAACTGTTTTTT.

The chain links TRBV28 to TRBJ2-7, with D possibly matching TRBD2 (6 bases). Germline V gives CDR1 MDHEN, CDR2 SYDVKM. Trimming took off 3 bases at V and 7 bases at J, with 19 bases between the two ends. The CDR3 is made up of 15 amino acids. In nucleotides, the CDR3 is TGTGCCAGCAGTTTTCTAGGAGGGCTTCGGCGAGAGCAGTACTTC. Protein product: CASSFLGGLRREQYF.

This chain links TRBV5-8 with TRBJ2-5, with TRBD2 matching 10 bases. The CDR3 totals 15 residues. Germline V gene lookup returns CDR1 SGHTS and CDR2 YDEGEE. V shed 3 bases and J 2 bases; nucleotides not matched to a gene: 4. The CDR3 DNA sequence: TGTGCCAGCAGCTGGGGGACTAGCGAACAAGAGACCCAGTACTTC. Residues: CASSWGTSEQETQYF.

A single count supports this clone. The chain carries TRBV29-1 and TRBJ2-7; TRBD2 might be the D (6 bases). Per the germline V gene, CDR1 is SQVTM and CDR2 is ANQGSEA. The CDR3 runs 12 residues. Trimming cost V 3 bases and J 2 bases, with 8 bases left between them. CDR3 residues: CSVETSPYEQYF. CDR3 DNA sequence: TGCAGCGTTGAGACTAGTCCCTACGAGCAGTACTTC.

The chain is built from TRBV27 and TRBJ1-2, with a weak D call TRBD1 (6 bases). Trimming stripped 2 bases from V and 2 bases from J, with 12 bases between. The CDR3 covers 15 residues. The germline V gene has CDR1 MNHEY and CDR2 SMNVEV (reference sequence). DNA for the CDR3: TGTGCCAGCAGTTTAGGGGGGGCGTGGAACTATGGCTACACCTTC. Its protein is CASSLGGAWNYGYTF.

The rearrangement uses TRBV19 and TRBJ2-3, with TRBD2 matching over 11 bases. V lost 5 bases, J lost 6 bases, and 10 bases stayed unmatched. Germline V lookup: CDR1 LNHDA, CDR2 SQIVND (reference sequence). This CDR3 is built from 16 residues. CDR3 region: CASSSRFLAGGDTQYF. In DNA form, the CDR3 reads TGTGCCAGTAGTTCCCGGTTTTTAGCGGGGGGGGATACGCAGTATTTT. The variable domain in full, completed from reference TRBV19 and TRBJ2-3, reads DGGITQSPKYLFRKEGQNVTLSCEQNLNHDAMYWYRQDPGQGLRLIYYSQIVNDFQKGDIAEGYSVSREKKESFPLTVTSAQKNPTAFYLCASSSRFLAGGDTQYFGPGTRLTVL.

V gene TRBV2 combines with J gene TRBJ1-4; D may be TRBD1 (6 bases). Looked up from germline, CDR1 is SNHLY and CDR2 is FYNNEI. V was clipped by 4 bases and J by 2 bases, with 8 bases between them. This CDR3 has 14 residues. The CDR3 sequence is CASSGGLTNEKLFF. The CDR3 nucleotides are TGTGCCAGCAGTGGGGGGCTGACTAATGAAAAACTGTTTTTT.

The chain employs TRBV3-1 (or the pseudogene TRBV3-2) and TRBJ2-2; D is ambiguous. Germline V gene lookup returns CDR1 LGHDT and CDR2 YNNKEL (reference sequence). The V gene lost 1 base and the J gene lost 8 bases, with 5 bases spanning the gap. The CDR3 length is 12 residues. The DNA for the CDR3 is TGTGCCAGCAGCCAAGTGACTGGGGAGCTGTTTTTT. Encoded protein: CASSQVTGELFF.

This clone was picked up one time. This chain joins TRBV15 and TRBJ1-1; no clear D gene. V was clipped by 1 base and J by 0 bases, with 18 bases between them. Germline CDR1 LNHNV, CDR2 YYDKDF (reference sequence). The CDR3 is 18 residues long. The CDR3 here is CATSRGSALESLNTEAFF. The CDR3 DNA sequence: TGTGCCACCAGCAGAGGTAGTGCCCTTGAGTCCCTGAACACTGAAGCTTTCTTT.

A few counts support this clone. The rearrangement joins TRBV19 to TRBJ2-3; D possibly corresponds to TRBD2 (5 bases). CDR3 length equals 15 residues. V lost 5 bases and J 6 bases, leaving 18 bases between the germline ends. Germline CDR1 and CDR2: LNHDA and SQIVND (reference sequence). CDR3 DNA sequence: TGTGCCAGTAGTCCCTTTTTGGGAGAGGTGGATACGCAGTATTTT. Protein sequence: CASSPFLGEVDTQYF.

The chain joins TRBV19 to TRBJ2-7; TRBD1 matches 7 bases. CDR1 and CDR2 (germline): LNHDA, SQIVND (reference sequence). The V segment lost 5 bases and the J segment 2 bases; nucleotides outside the gene matches: 15. The CDR3 has 17 residues. The DNA of the CDR3 is TGTGCCAGTAGTCTCACAGCGGCCGGGGACAGCCCCTACGAGCAGTACTTC. It translates to CASSLTAAGDSPYEQYF.

V and J are TRBV18 and TRBJ2-7; 7 bases agree with TRBD1. Trimming took 5 bases from V and 5 from J; bases not matched to a gene: 3. CDR3 length equals 12 residues. In germline, CDR1 is KGHSH, CDR2 LQKENI. In nucleotides, the CDR3 is TGTGCCAGCTCATTTGACAGGGACGAGCAGTACTTC. Its translation: CASSFDRDEQYF.

V and J are TRBV11-2 and TRBJ2-1, with 8 bases lining up with TRBD1. V was clipped by 1 base and J by 7 bases; unmatched bases: 9. Per the germline V gene, CDR1 is SGHAT and CDR2 is FQNNGV. CDR3 length: 16 residues. CDR3: CASSLGGTGQVNEQFF. In nucleotides, the CDR3 is TGTGCCAGCAGCTTAGGTGGGACGGGACAGGTAAATGAGCAGTTCTTC. The full variable domain, completed using reference TRBV11-2 and TRBJ2-1, is EAGVAQSPRYKIIEKRQSVAFWCNPISGHATLYWYQQILGQGPKLLIQFQNNGVVDDSQLPKDRFSAERLKGVDSTLKIQPAKLEDSAVYLCASSLGGTGQVNEQFFGPGTRLTVL.

V gene TRBV29-1 combines with J gene TRBJ1-5, with TRBD1 identical over 7 bases. CDR1 and CDR2 from the germline V gene are SQVTM and ANQGSEA. After removal of 6 bases from V and 9 bases from J, the junction contained 8 bases not matched to a gene. The CDR3 is made up of 12 amino acids. The CDR3 DNA sequence: TGCAGCGTACTACAGGGGACTGGGCCCCAGCATTTT. Its protein is CSVLQGTGPQHF.

V usage is TRBV27 and J usage is TRBJ2-7; D possibly corresponds to TRBD2 (6 bases). Per the germline V gene, CDR1 is MNHEY and CDR2 is SMNVEV (reference sequence). V shed 5 bases and J shed 5 bases, with 13 bases lying between them. The CDR3 loop spans 13 amino acids. The CDR3 DNA reads TGTGCCAGCAGTATTTCAGGCGGGGACGAGCAGTACTTC. This gives the protein CASSISGGDEQYF.

The chain has TRBV19 and TRBJ2-1; a possible D gene is TRBD1 (6 bases). Germline V gives CDR1 LNHDA, CDR2 SQIVND (reference sequence). This CDR3 spans 16 amino acids. V lost 1 base and J 2 bases, leaving 12 bases between the germline ends. The CDR3 sequence is CASSIGPGVAYNEQFF. The DNA for the CDR3 is TGTGCCAGTAGTATAGGTCCAGGGGTCGCCTACAATGAGCAGTTCTTC.

The V and J genes are TRBV6-5 and TRBJ1-2; TRBD1 matches at 10 bases. With V trimmed by 8 bases and J by 0 bases, 6 bases remained unmatched. The germline CDR1 and CDR2 sequences are MNHEY and SVGAGI. This CDR3 has 15 residues. The chain's CDR3 is CASRGTGATNYGYTF. The CDR3 DNA is TGTGCCAGCCGCGGGACAGGGGCGACTAACTATGGCTACACCTTC.

J is TRBJ2-2 and V is TRBV28; 7 bases align to TRBD2. Per the germline V gene, CDR1 is MDHEN and CDR2 is SYDVKM. The CDR3 runs 13 residues. V dropped 5 bases and J dropped 9; count of bases not matched to a gene: 6. The CDR3 region is CASSRLGGWELFF. The CDR3 bases are TGTGCCAGCAGTCGCCTGGGGGGGTGGGAGCTGTTTTTT.

J is TRBJ2-2 and V is TRBV10-1; 8 nucleotides align to TRBD2. The J segment lost 4 bases and the V segment lost 2 bases, leaving 3 bases of the junction unmatched. CDR3 length: 15 residues. Looked up from germline, CDR1 is WNHNN and CDR2 is SYGVQD (reference sequence). Here the CDR3 reads CASSEGSGTTGELFF. The CDR3 coding sequence is TGCGCCAGCAGTGAGGGTAGCGGGACCACCGGGGAGCTGTTTTTT.

Remarks on this clone: Other DNA sequences from this sample encode an identical CDR3 as well. This chain links TRBV15 with TRBJ2-5; 8 bases are a match to TRBD2. Per germline, CDR1 LNHNV and CDR2 YYDKDF (reference sequence). V lost 4 bases to trimming and J lost 4 bases; unmatched junction nucleotides: 5. CDR3 length: 14 residues. CDR3: CATSTRGGRETQYF. CDR3 nucleotide sequence: TGTGCCACCAGCACCCGGGGGGGGAGAGAGACCCAGTACTTC.

The chain links TRBV9 to TRBJ1-5; D unclear. Germline loops: CDR1 SGDLS, CDR2 YYNGEE. Trimming removed 0 bases at V and 0 bases at J, with 10 bases between. This CDR3 has 16 residues. CDR3 bases: TGTGCCAGCAGCGTAGTCGGAGGGAGTAGCAATCAGCCCCAGCATTTT. Its protein product is CASSVVGGSSNQPQHF.

The chain recombines TRBV6-6 with TRBJ2-2; possible D gene TRBD1, 6 bases. Germline-derived CDR1 and CDR2 are MNHNY and SVGAGI (reference sequence). This CDR3 region has 15 residues. The germline V and J ends were trimmed by 8 bases and 0 bases, with 13 bases remaining between them. The CDR3 loop is CASALRQANTGELFF. CDR3 DNA: TGTGCCAGCGCGCTTCGACAGGCGAACACCGGGGAGCTGTTTTTT.

The gene calls are TRBV7-9 and TRBJ2-1; D remains unclear. The CDR3 is 13 residues long. Trimming left V 1 base short and J 4 bases short, with 5 bases between. Germline CDR1 reads SEHNR; CDR2 reads FQNEAQ (reference sequence). DNA for the CDR3: TGTGCCAGCAGCTTAGGGCCGTACAATGAGCAGTTCTTC. Translated: CASSLGPYNEQFF.

The V call is TRBV5-1, the J call TRBJ2-7, with D maybe TRBD2 (6 bases). The V end was cut by 1 base, the J end by 0 bases, with 8 bases between. Germline CDR1 reads SGHRS; CDR2 reads YFSETQ. The CDR3 runs to 14 residues. The DNA for the CDR3 is TGCGCCAGCAGCTTGTCCGGGAGCTCCTACGAGCAGTACTTC. Amino acids: CASSLSGSSYEQYF.

This chain joins TRBV4-2 and TRBJ1-1; maybe TRBD1 (5 bases). The V gene lost 0 bases and the J gene lost 2 bases, with 10 bases spanning the gap. This CDR3 spans 15 amino acids. Germline V gene sequence: CDR1 LGHNA, CDR2 YNFKEQ. The CDR3 loop is CASSQEEQANTEAFF. Written as DNA, the CDR3 is TGTGCCAGCAGCCAAGAGGAACAGGCAAACACTGAAGCTTTCTTT.

The chain's CDR3 is CASSQDMAGRETQYF. CDR3 DNA sequence: TGTGCCAGCTCGCAAGACATGGCGGGAAGGGAGACCCAGTACTTC. The chain carries TRBV18 and TRBJ2-5; possibly TRBD2 for D (6 bases). V lost 6 bases and J 5 bases, leaving 19 bases between the germline ends. The CDR3 contains 15 residues. CDR1 is KGHSH and CDR2 is LQKENI in the germline V gene.

The V gene is TRBV9, the J gene TRBJ2-1; possibly TRBD2 for D (6 bases). V lost 0 bases to trimming and J lost 1 base, with 14 bases between them. The V gene's germline CDR1 is SGDLS and CDR2 YYNGEE. There are 17 residues in the CDR3. CDR3 sequence (DNA): TGTGCCAGCAGCGTAGGCCGGGGGTCCCAGTCCTACAATGAGCAGTTCTTC. It translates to CASSVGRGSQSYNEQFF.

The CDR3, as DNA: TGTGCCAGCAGTGAAGTATTTTTGGGACTAGCGGGGGGGCCGAGAGAGACCCAGTACTTC. Protein product: CASSEVFLGLAGGPRETQYF. This chain uses TRBV6-1 with TRBJ2-5; TRBD2 matches 16 bases. The CDR3 is made up of 20 amino acids. The V gene's germline CDR1 is MNHNS and CDR2 SASEGT. V was clipped by 1 base and J by 4 bases; unmatched bases: 12.

This clone turned up a few times. The chain combines TRBV30 with TRBJ1-1; 11 bases agree with TRBD1. With 1 base clipped from V and 10 bases from J, the junction kept 5 bases outside the gene matches. CDR3 length: 13 amino acids. In germline, CDR1 is GTSNPN, CDR2 SVGIG (reference sequence). As DNA, the CDR3 is TGTGCCTGGAGTGGGGTCGGACAGGGGGCAGCTTTCTTT. It translates to CAWSGVGQGAAFF. Filled out from reference TRBV30 and TRBJ1-1, the complete variable domain reads SQTIHQWPATLVQPVGSPLSLECTVEGTSNPNLYWYRQAAGRGLQLLFYSVGIGQISSEVPQNLSASRPQDRQFILSSKKLLLSDSGFYLCAWSGVGQGAAFFGQGTRLTVV.